This T cell receptor beta chain was sequenced during a study of cytomegalovirus exposure and HLA in healthy donors. Overall study context: Roughly 180 million T cells yielded approximately 100 million unique TCR beta sequences, as an earlier analysis found.

Broader study findings: The authors listed 150 to 200 TCR beta chains as cytomegalovirus-associated. Productive status was seen about 87% or about 30% of the time for most TCR beta V segments in an earlier analysis.

The PCR ran on 60 Vbeta and 13 Jbeta primers. TCRdb keeps only in-frame clones here, not all; method: immunoSEQ multiplex PCR. Of around 130,000 clones listed, roughly two thirds are singletons. Comments on this clone: Its antigen is unknown.

The CDR3 is made up of 17 amino acids. J lost 0 bases, V lost 5 bases, and 6 bases had no gene match. Germline V gene lookup returns CDR1 SGHTA and CDR2 FQGNSA. Specimen: PBMCs. V and J are TRBV7-2 and TRBJ2-6, with 8 nucleotides matching TRBD1. The sequence derives from a male donor in good health and CMV-seronegative. In DNA, the CDR3 is TGTGCCAGCAGCGACAGGGGAAGGGCCTCTGGGGCCAACGTCCTGACTTTC. Encoded protein: CASSDRGRASGANVLTF. Full variable domain (outside the CDR3, taken from reference TRBV7-2 and TRBJ2-6): GAGVSQSPSNKVTEKGKDVELRCDPISGHTALYWYRQSLGQGLEFLIYFQGNSAPDKSGLPSDRFSAERTGGSVSTLTIQRTQQEDSAVYLCASSDRGRASGANVLTFGAGSRLTVL.